A single sample gave rise to the 22 T cell receptor beta chains below, sequenced in a study of blood T cell repertoires in COVID-19. Measured with immunoSEQ multiplex PCR; TCRdb has only the in-frame clones, and not every one. The table shows roughly 160,000 clones, with approximately 90% occurring only once. Sequences were obtained from peripheral blood. Receptor source: a man between 18 and 29 years old with acute or convalescent COVID-19.

V is TRBV25-1 and J is TRBJ2-6; TRBD2 matches at 7 bases. The CDR3 is made up of 18 amino acids. The V gene end was trimmed by 3 bases and the J gene end by 4 bases; junction bases not matched to a gene: 12. Looked up from germline, CDR1 is MGHDK and CDR2 is SYGVNS. In nucleotides, the CDR3 is TGTGCCAGCAGTGATTTTACCCAGGGAGGGGCCGGGGCCAACGTCCTGACTTTC. Residues: CASSDFTQGGAGANVLTF.

The rearrangement joins TRBV2 to TRBJ2-7, with D possibly being TRBD1 (7 bases). Germline-derived CDR1 and CDR2 are SNHLY and FYNNEI. Trimming removed 7 bases from V and 4 bases from J, with 17 bases in between. The CDR3 runs 14 residues. CDR3 residues: CASMGAGGKYEQYF. The DNA for the CDR3 is TGTGCCAGCATGGGGGCAGGGGGGAAGTACGAGCAGTACTTC. Using reference TRBV2 and TRBJ2-7 for the parts outside the CDR3, the full variable domain is EPEVTQTPSHQVTQMGQEVILRCVPISNHLYFYWYRQILGQKVEFLVSFYNNEISEKSEIFDDQFSVERPDGSNFTLKIRSTKLEDSAMYFCASMGAGGKYEQYFGPGTRLTVT.

This chain links TRBV27 with TRBJ1-2, with 7 bases that match TRBD1. V shed 2 bases, J shed 8 bases, and the junction held 11 bases outside the gene matches. Germline V gene sequence: CDR1 MNHEY, CDR2 SMNVEV (reference sequence). The CDR3 extends over 15 amino acids. The CDR3 sequence is CASSLDRVGIEGYTF. In nucleotides, the CDR3 is TGTGCCAGCAGTTTAGACAGGGTTGGAATCGAGGGCTACACCTTC.

CDR3 DNA sequence: TGTGCCTGGATGACCGCAGGGTATGAAAAACTGTTTTTT. Its translation is CAWMTAGYEKLFF. This sequence joins TRBV30 and TRBJ1-4, with a weak D call TRBD1 (5 bases). Trimming removed 4 bases from V and 6 bases from J, with 12 bases in between. This CDR3 is built from 13 residues. Germline V gene lookup returns CDR1 GTSNPN and CDR2 SVGIG (reference sequence).

V gene TRBV6-5 combines with J gene TRBJ2-7; 9 nucleotides match TRBD2. V dropped 7 bases and J dropped 2; count of bases not matched to a gene: 3. This CDR3 region has 13 residues. Germline V gene data show CDR1 as MNHEY and CDR2 as SVGAGI. The CDR3 region has the DNA TGTGCCAGCACGGGGACTAGCCCCTACGAGCAGTACTTC. Translated: CASTGTSPYEQYF.

The CDR3 reads CASSSGGSVWDSPLHF. The CDR3 DNA follows: TGCGCCAGCAGTTCCGGGGGGTCGGTATGGGATTCACCCCTCCACTTT. The V gene is TRBV5-1, the J gene TRBJ1-6, with D possibly matching TRBD1 (5 bases). The CDR3 runs to 16 residues. CDR1 is SGHRS, CDR2 YFSETQ, per germline. With 5 bases removed from V and 8 bases from J, the gap between germline ends came to 20 bases.

The rearrangement uses TRBV30 and TRBJ2-1, with a possible D match to TRBD2 (6 bases). Germline V gene lookup returns CDR1 GTSNPN and CDR2 SVGIG (reference sequence). V shed 4 bases and J shed 11 bases, with 15 bases lying between them. CDR3 length equals 12 residues. Here the CDR3 reads CAWTLTGGKQFF. The DNA of the CDR3 is TGTGCCTGGACTCTGACCGGGGGTAAGCAGTTCTTC.

V is TRBV19 and J is TRBJ2-3; the D gene is possibly TRBD1 (5 bases). The CDR3 is made up of 16 amino acids. Germline assignment: CDR1 LNHDA and CDR2 SQIVND (reference sequence). V lost 6 bases and J 1 base, leaving 17 bases between the germline ends. The CDR3 nucleotides are TGTGCCAGTAGGGGAATTCAGGGATGGGGCACAGATACGCAGTATTTT. Amino acid sequence: CASRGIQGWGTDTQYF.

This chain uses TRBV19 with TRBJ1-5; the D is unclear. Trimming pared 4 bases from V and 6 bases from J, leaving 16 bases between. Germline V lookup: CDR1 LNHDA, CDR2 SQIVND (reference sequence). This CDR3 spans 15 amino acids. This CDR3 is CASSTTVIGVQPQHF. The CDR3 nucleotides are TGTGCCAGTAGTACAACAGTGATAGGCGTTCAGCCCCAGCATTTT.

V usage is TRBV10-2 and J usage is TRBJ2-1; the match to TRBD2 covers 8 bases. CDR3 length: 13 residues. With 4 bases clipped from V and 6 bases from J, the junction kept 2 bases outside the gene matches. Germline values: CDR1 WSHSY, CDR2 SAAADI. CDR3 nucleotides: TGCGCCAGCAGTGGTCTAGCGGGCAATGAGCAGTTCTTC. Translated: CASSGLAGNEQFF.

The DNA for the CDR3 is TGTGCCAGCAGTGACCCTATATGCCGACTAGCGGGTGGCGCGGAGACCCAGTACTTC. Its protein product is CASSDPICRLAGGAETQYF. V usage is TRBV6-4 and J usage is TRBJ2-5, with TRBD2 matching 10 bases. The V segment lost 2 bases and the J segment 5 bases; nucleotides outside the gene matches: 17. Germline CDR1 reads MRHNA; CDR2 reads SNTAGT. This CDR3 contains 19 residues.

This clone was seen only once. The chain joins TRBV19 to TRBJ2-7, with TRBD2 matching 10 bases. The germline gives CDR1 LNHDA, CDR2 SQIVND (reference sequence). CDR3 length equals 16 residues. After removal of 4 bases from V and 3 bases from J, the junction contained 9 bases not matched to a gene. CDR3 protein: CASSRVAGGYRYEQYF. The CDR3 region has the DNA TGTGCCAGTAGTAGAGTAGCGGGAGGTTACCGCTACGAGCAGTACTTC.

The chain links TRBV5-6 to TRBJ2-3, with 10 bases matching TRBD2. This CDR3 has 18 residues. Trimming took 0 bases from V and 2 from J; bases not matched to a gene: 9. Germline V gene lookup returns CDR1 SGHDT and CDR2 YYEEEE. The CDR3 sequence is CASSLVGLAGEDTDTQYF. Here the CDR3 DNA reads TGTGCCAGCAGCTTGGTTGGCCTAGCGGGAGAGGACACAGATACGCAGTATTTT.

The chain is built from TRBV15 and TRBJ2-3, with D hard to call. V lost 1 base to trimming and J lost 2 bases, with 13 bases between them. The CDR3 loop spans 16 amino acids. Germline V gene sequence: CDR1 LNHNV, CDR2 YYDKDF (reference sequence). Written as DNA, the CDR3 is TGTGCCACCAGCAGAGGTGCGTTGCCCGCCACAGATACGCAGTATTTT. Translation: CATSRGALPATDTQYF.

The J gene is TRBJ1-2, the V gene TRBV29-1; tentative D call: TRBD1 (5 bases). The germline V gene has CDR1 SQVTM and CDR2 ANQGSEA. Trimming took off 5 bases at V and 8 bases at J, with 18 bases between the two ends. This CDR3 spans 13 amino acids. The CDR3 protein is CSVPGWVKEGYTF. Here the CDR3 DNA reads TGCAGCGTTCCAGGGTGGGTAAAGGAGGGCTACACCTTC.

The chain couples TRBV4-1 to TRBJ1-1; D is possibly TRBD1 (6 bases). V lost 0 bases and J 4 bases, leaving 15 bases between the germline ends. Per the germline V gene, CDR1 is MGHRA and CDR2 is YSYEKL. The CDR3 extends over 16 amino acids. The CDR3 loop is CASSQDFKRGSTEAFF. DNA for the CDR3: TGCGCCAGCAGCCAAGATTTTAAGAGGGGGAGCACTGAAGCTTTCTTT.

This chain uses TRBV28 with TRBJ2-7; 7 bases line up with TRBD1. Losses at the gene ends were 3 bases for V and 3 bases for J; bases not matched to a gene: 2. The length of the CDR3 is 13 residues. In germline, CDR1 is MDHEN, CDR2 SYDVKM. The DNA of the CDR3 is TGTGCCAGCAGTTTGAACAGGGGCTACGAGCAGTACTTC. This encodes CASSLNRGYEQYF. The full variable domain, rest sourced from reference TRBV28 and TRBJ2-7, is DVKVTQSSRYLVKRTGEKVFLECVQDMDHENMFWYRQDPGLGLRLIYFSYDVKMKEKGDIPEGYSVSREKKERFSLILESASTNQTSMYLCASSLNRGYEQYFGPGTRLTVT.

The chain recombines TRBV14 with TRBJ2-2; 7 bases match TRBD1. After removal of 2 bases from V and 3 bases from J, the junction contained 9 bases not matched to a gene. The CDR3 loop spans 17 amino acids. Per germline, CDR1 SGHDN and CDR2 FVKESK. The CDR3 nucleotides are TGTGCCAGCAGCCAATCTTATCGGACAGGCTACACCGGGGAGCTGTTTTTT. Translated, it gives CASSQSYRTGYTGELFF.

The genes are TRBV27 and TRBJ2-5; TRBD2 matches 7 bases. J was trimmed by 3 bases and V by 3 bases; bases with no gene match: 7. This CDR3 contains 15 residues. From germline, CDR1 is MNHEY and CDR2 SMNVEV (reference sequence). CDR3 in DNA: TGTGCCAGCAGTTTGGGGGGGGTACCAAAAGAGACCCAGTACTTC. Its protein is CASSLGGVPKETQYF.

This clone was seen just once. The chain couples TRBV6-5 to TRBJ1-5, with 9 positions matching TRBD1. Looked up from germline, CDR1 is MNHEY and CDR2 is SVGAGI. After removal of 7 bases from V and 2 bases from J, the junction contained 6 bases not matched to a gene. The CDR3 is made up of 15 amino acids. This CDR3 reads CASKSDRGGNQPQHF. As DNA, the CDR3 is TGTGCCAGCAAAAGCGACAGGGGGGGCAATCAGCCCCAGCATTTT.

Regarding this clone: The sample carries other DNA sequences with the same CDR3. The CDR3 sequence is CASSSQGNYGYTF. CDR3 bases: TGTGCCAGCAGTTCACAGGGGAACTATGGCTACACCTTC. The chain has TRBV27 and TRBJ1-2; 7 bases align to TRBD1. J gave up 2 bases and V 4 bases, and 1 base lay outside the gene matches. Germline values: CDR1 MNHEY, CDR2 SMNVEV (reference sequence). CDR3 length: 13 residues.

The sample holds one count of this clone. This sequence joins TRBV12-3 or TRBV12-4 and TRBJ1-2; no reliable D call. The CDR3 covers 13 residues. V lost 3 bases and J lost 3, with 8 bases in between. The CDR3 loop is CASSLRRDYGYTF. The CDR3 DNA sequence: TGTGCCAGCAGTTTGCGGCGCGACTATGGCTACACCTTC.